This note documents a single T cell receptor (beta chain) sequence. No antigen is known for it. These data come from a study of PD-1 blockade in classical Hodgkin lymphoma. Study-wide background: Nivolumab 3 mg/kg was given intravenously every 2 weeks.

Points from the study as a whole: By C4D1, CD4+ diversity increased significantly, especially in complete responders. Healthy donors reportedly exceeded newly diagnosed patients in baseline TCR diversity.

Sequencing used immunoSEQ multiplex PCR; TCRdb keeps in-frame clones, though not all of them. The data contain more than 40,000 clones, 76% of them singletons. The CDR3 is 13 amino acids. CDR1 and CDR2 (germline): SNHLY, FYNNEI. V lost 10 bases and J lost 0; bases outside the gene matches: 6. Exposure to brentuximab vedotin varied, and each patient had relapsed following autologous stem cell transplantation. Best overall response was complete response, partial response or progressive disease in these relapsed/refractory classical Hodgkin lymphoma patients. Sequencing was performed on peripheral blood mononuclear cells (PBMCs), taken at baseline. This chain connects TRBV2 to TRBJ2-7, with TRBD1 matching over 7 bases. This clonotype was obtained from a human donor with classical Hodgkin lymphoma. CDR3: CATTDRYSYEQYF. The CDR3 DNA is TGTGCCACTACGGACAGGTACTCCTACGAGCAGTACTTC. Variable domain in full (rest from reference TRBV2 and TRBJ2-7): EPEVTQTPSHQVTQMGQEVILRCVPISNHLYFYWYRQILGQKVEFLVSFYNNEISEKSEIFDDQFSVERPDGSNFTLKIRSTKLEDSAMYFCATTDRYSYEQYFGPGTRLTVT.